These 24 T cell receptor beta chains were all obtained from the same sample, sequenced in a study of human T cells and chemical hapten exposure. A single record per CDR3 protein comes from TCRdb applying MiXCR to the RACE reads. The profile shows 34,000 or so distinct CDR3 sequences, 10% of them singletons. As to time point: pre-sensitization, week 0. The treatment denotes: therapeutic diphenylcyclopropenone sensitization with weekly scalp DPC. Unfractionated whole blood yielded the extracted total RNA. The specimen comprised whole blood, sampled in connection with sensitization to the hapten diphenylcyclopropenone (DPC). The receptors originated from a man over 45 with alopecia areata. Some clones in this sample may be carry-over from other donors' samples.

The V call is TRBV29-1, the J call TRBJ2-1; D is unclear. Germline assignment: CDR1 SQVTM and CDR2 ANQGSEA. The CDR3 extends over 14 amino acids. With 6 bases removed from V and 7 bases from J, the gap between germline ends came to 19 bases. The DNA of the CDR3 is TGCAGCGTGCCTCGTGGGTCGGGTTCAAATGAGCAGTTCTTC. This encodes CSVPRGSGSNEQFF.

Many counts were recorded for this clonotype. In DNA form, the CDR3 reads TGTGCCAGCTCACCACCCCCGGACCGGGGGAAGGAAAAACTGTTTTTT. The encoded protein is CASSPPPDRGKEKLFF. The rearrangement uses TRBV18 and TRBJ1-4, with a tentative D call TRBD1 (5 bases). The CDR3 spans 16 residues. CDR1 is KGHSH and CDR2 is LQKENI in the germline V gene. V lost 0 bases and J 8 bases, leaving 16 bases between the germline ends.

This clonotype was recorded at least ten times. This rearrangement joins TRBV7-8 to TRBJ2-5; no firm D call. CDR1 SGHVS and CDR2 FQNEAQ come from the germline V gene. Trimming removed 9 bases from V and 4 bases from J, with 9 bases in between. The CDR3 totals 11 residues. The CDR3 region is CASATSETQYF. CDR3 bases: TGTGCCAGTGCTACTTCAGAGACCCAGTACTTC. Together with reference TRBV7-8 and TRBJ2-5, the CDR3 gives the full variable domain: GAGVSQSPRYKVAKRGQDVALRCDPISGHVSLFWYQQALGQGPEFLTYFQNEAQLDKSGLPSDRFFAERPEGSVSTLKIQRTQQEDSAVYLCASATSETQYFGPGTRLLVL.

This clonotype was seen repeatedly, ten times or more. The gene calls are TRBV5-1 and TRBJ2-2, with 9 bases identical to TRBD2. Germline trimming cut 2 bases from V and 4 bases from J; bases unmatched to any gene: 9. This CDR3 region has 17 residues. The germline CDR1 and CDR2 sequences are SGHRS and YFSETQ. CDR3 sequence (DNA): TGCGCCAGCAGCTTCACATTTAGCGGGAGCGGCACCGGGGAGCTGTTTTTT. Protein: CASSFTFSGSGTGELFF.

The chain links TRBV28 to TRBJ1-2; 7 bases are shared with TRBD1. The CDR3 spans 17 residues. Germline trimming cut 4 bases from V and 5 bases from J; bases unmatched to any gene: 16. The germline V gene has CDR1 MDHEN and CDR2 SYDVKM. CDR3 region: CASSSPGQLTGGYGYTF. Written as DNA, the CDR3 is TGTGCCAGCAGTTCCCCGGGACAGCTTACCGGGGGATATGGCTACACCTTC.

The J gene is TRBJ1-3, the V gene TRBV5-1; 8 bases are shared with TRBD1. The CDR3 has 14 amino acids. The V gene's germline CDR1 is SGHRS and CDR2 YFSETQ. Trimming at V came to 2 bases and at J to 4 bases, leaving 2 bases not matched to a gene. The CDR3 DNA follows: TGCGCCAGCAGCTTCGGACAGGGAGGAAACACCATATATTTT. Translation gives CASSFGQGGNTIYF.

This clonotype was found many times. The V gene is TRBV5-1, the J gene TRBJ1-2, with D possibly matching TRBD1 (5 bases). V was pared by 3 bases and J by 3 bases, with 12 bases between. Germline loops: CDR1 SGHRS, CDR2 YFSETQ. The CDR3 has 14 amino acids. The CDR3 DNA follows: TGCGCCAGCAGCTCCAGGGTCTCGGACTATGGCTACACCTTC. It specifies CASSSRVSDYGYTF.

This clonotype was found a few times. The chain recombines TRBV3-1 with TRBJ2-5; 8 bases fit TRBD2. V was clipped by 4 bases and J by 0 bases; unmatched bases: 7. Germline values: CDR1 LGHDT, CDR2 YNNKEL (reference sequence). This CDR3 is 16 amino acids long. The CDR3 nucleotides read TGTGCCAGCAGCCTCAGACTAGCGTCGTACCAAGAGACCCAGTACTTC. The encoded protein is CASSLRLASYQETQYF.

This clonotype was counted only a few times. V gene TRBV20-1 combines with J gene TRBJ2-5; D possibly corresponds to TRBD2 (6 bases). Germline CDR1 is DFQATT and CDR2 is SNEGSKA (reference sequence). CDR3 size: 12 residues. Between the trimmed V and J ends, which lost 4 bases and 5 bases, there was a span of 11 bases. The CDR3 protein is CSAKRGIETQYF. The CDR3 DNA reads TGCAGTGCTAAACGGGGGATCGAGACCCAGTACTTC.

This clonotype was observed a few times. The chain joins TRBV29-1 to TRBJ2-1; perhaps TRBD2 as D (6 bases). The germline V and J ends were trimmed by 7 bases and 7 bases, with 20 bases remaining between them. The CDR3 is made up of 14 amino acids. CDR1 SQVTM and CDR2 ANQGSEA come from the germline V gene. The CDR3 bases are TGCAGCGCCCTTCGGCGGAGGGTAAGAAATGAGCAGTTCTTC. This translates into CSALRRRVRNEQFF.

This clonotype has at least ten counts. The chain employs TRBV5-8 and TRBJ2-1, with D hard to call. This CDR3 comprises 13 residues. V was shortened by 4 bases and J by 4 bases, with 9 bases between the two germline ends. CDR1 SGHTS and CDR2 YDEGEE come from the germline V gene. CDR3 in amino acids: CASSQTFYNEQFF. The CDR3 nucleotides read TGTGCCAGCAGCCAGACTTTTTACAATGAGCAGTTCTTC.

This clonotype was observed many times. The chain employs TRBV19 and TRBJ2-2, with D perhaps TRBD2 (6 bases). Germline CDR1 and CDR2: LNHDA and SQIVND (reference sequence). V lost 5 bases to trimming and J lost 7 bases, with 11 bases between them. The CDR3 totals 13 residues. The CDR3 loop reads CASSAGSGGELFF. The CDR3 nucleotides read TGTGCCAGTAGTGCGGGTAGCGGCGGGGAGCTGTTTTTT.

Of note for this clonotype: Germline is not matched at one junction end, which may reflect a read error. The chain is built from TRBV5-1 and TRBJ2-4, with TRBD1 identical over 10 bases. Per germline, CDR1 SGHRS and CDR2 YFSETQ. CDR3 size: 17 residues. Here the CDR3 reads CASSLVGQGFAKNIQCF. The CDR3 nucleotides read TGCGCCAGCAGCTTGGTGGGACAGGGGTTTGCCAAAAACATTCAGTGCTTC.

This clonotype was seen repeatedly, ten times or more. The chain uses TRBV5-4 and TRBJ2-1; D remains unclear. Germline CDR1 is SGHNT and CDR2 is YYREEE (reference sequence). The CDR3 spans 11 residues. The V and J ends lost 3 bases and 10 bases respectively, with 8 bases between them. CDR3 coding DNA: TGTGCCAGCAGCTCTTATTTGGAGCAGTTCTTC. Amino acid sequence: CASSSYLEQFF.

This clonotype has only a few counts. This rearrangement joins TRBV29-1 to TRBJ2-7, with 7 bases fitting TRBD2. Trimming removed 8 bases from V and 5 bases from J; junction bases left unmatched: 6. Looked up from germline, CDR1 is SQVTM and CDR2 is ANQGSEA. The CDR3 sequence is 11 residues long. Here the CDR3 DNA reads TGCAGCCTCCTTGGGGGGGACGAGCAGTACTTC. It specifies CSLLGGDEQYF.

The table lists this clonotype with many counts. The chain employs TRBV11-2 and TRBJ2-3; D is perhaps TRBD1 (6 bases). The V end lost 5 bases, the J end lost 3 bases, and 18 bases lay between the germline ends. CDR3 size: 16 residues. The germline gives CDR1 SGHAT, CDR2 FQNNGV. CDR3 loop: CASSPPRTVGTDTQYF. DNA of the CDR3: TGTGCCAGCAGCCCACCCCGGACAGTTGGGACAGATACGCAGTATTTT.

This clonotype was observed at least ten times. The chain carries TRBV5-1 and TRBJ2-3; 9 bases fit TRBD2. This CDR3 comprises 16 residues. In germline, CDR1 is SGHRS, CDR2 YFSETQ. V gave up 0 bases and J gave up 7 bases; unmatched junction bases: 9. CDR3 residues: CASSLVGTSTSNTQYF. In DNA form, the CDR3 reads TGCGCCAGCAGCTTGGTGGGGACTAGCACGTCAAATACGCAGTATTTT.

The CDR3 DNA follows: TGTGCCAGTTCCGACAGGGTATTCTATGGCTACACCTTC. Translation: CASSDRVFYGYTF. V usage is TRBV6-2 or TRBV6-3 and J usage is TRBJ1-2, with TRBD1 matching over 7 bases. Losses at the gene ends were 9 bases for V and 4 bases for J; bases not matched to a gene: 8. The CDR3 consists of 13 residues. CDR1 is MNHEY and CDR2 is SVGEGT in the germline V gene.

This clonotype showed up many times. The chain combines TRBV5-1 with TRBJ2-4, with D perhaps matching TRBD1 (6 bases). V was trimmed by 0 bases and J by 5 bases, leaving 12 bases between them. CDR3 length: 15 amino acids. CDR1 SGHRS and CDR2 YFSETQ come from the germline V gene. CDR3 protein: CASSLAPGDENIQYF. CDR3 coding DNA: TGCGCCAGCAGCTTGGCCCCAGGGGATGAAAACATTCAGTACTTC. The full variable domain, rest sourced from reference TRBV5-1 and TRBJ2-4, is KAGVTQTPRYLIKTRGQQVTLSCSPISGHRSVSWYQQTPGQGLQFLFEYFSETQRNKGNFPGRFSGRQFSNSRSEMNVSTLELGDSALYLCASSLAPGDENIQYFGAGTRLSVL.

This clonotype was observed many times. The CDR3 is CASSFGTRGADTQYF. The CDR3 nucleotides read TGTGCCAGCAGTTTCGGGACTAGGGGTGCAGATACGCAGTATTTT. This sequence joins TRBV27 and TRBJ2-3; 8 bases are shared with TRBD2. The CDR3 runs to 15 residues. CDR1 and CDR2 (germline): MNHEY, SMNVEV (reference sequence). Losses at the gene ends were 3 bases for V and 4 bases for J; bases not matched to a gene: 6.

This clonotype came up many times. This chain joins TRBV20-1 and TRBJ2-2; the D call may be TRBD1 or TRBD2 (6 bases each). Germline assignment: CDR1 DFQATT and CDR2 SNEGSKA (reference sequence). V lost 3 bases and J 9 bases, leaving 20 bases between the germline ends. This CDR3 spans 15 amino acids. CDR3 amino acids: CSASNPDHGGRELFF. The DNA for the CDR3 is TGCAGTGCTAGCAATCCGGACCACGGGGGCCGGGAGCTGTTTTTT.

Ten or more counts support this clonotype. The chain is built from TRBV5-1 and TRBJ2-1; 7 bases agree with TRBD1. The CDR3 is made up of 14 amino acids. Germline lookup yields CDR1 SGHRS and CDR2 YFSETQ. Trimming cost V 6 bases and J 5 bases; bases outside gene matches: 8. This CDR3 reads CASKGAGANNEQFF. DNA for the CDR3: TGCGCCAGCAAGGGGGCAGGAGCCAACAATGAGCAGTTCTTC.

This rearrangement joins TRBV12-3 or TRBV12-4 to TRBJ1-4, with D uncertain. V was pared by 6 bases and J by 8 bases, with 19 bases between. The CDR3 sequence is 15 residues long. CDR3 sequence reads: CASSDLTGSAEKLFF. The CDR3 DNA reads TGTGCCAGCAGCGATTTGACCGGGAGCGCGGAAAAACTGTTTTTT.

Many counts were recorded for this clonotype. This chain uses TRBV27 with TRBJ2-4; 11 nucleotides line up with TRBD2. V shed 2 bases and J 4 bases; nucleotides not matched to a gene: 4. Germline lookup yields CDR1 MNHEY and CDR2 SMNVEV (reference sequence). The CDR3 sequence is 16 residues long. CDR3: CASSLGRLAGKNIQYF. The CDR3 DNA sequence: TGTGCCAGCAGTTTAGGGCGACTAGCGGGGAAAAACATTCAGTACTTC.